The 27 T cell receptor beta chains below were found in one sample sequenced in a study of OX40 agonist ivuxolimab in advanced cancers. Profiling relied on immunoSEQ multiplex PCR, and the TCRdb table lists in-frame clones only, not all of them. The sample has roughly 45,000 clones; 88% are singletons. Source: CD4+ or CD8+ T cells sorted from blood, taken in a trial of the OX40 agonist ivuxolimab. These receptors were taken from an adult with an advanced solid tumor such as melanoma, head and neck, liver or kidney cancer.

The chain carries TRBV5-1 and TRBJ2-1, with 7 bases aligning to TRBD2. V dropped 0 bases and J dropped 5; count of bases not matched to a gene: 8. Germline CDR1 SGHRS, CDR2 YFSETQ. The CDR3 loop spans 16 amino acids. CDR3 DNA: TGCGCCAGCAGCTTGGGAGCGGGGTGGGGAAACAATGAGCAGTTCTTC. Amino acids: CASSLGAGWGNNEQFF. The full variable domain, completed using reference TRBV5-1 and TRBJ2-1, is KAGVTQTPRYLIKTRGQQVTLSCSPISGHRSVSWYQQTPGQGLQFLFEYFSETQRNKGNFPGRFSGRQFSNSRSEMNVSTLELGDSALYLCASSLGAGWGNNEQFFGPGTRLTVL.

In nucleotides, the CDR3 is TGTGCCACGGGGGGCCCAGAGACCCAGTACTTC. Translated, it gives CATGGPETQYF. This sequence joins TRBV7-8 and TRBJ2-5, with TRBD2 as a possible D gene (7 bases). With 10 bases removed from V and 4 bases from J, the gap between germline ends came to 10 bases. CDR3 length equals 11 residues. Per germline, CDR1 SGHVS and CDR2 FQNEAQ.

This chain connects TRBV19 to TRBJ2-2, with D uncertain. The V end lost 7 bases, the J end lost 3 bases, and 15 bases lay between the germline ends. Germline V gene lookup returns CDR1 LNHDA and CDR2 SQIVND (reference sequence). This CDR3 spans 15 amino acids. The CDR3 here is CASIGNTRYTGELFF. The CDR3, as DNA: TGTGCCAGTATCGGAAACACTCGGTACACCGGGGAGCTGTTTTTT.

Written as DNA, the CDR3 is TGCGCCAGCAGCCAAGATGCTGACAGGGTCAAGGAGGGTGGCTACACCTTC. Its protein is CASSQDADRVKEGGYTF. V is TRBV4-3 and J is TRBJ1-2; TRBD1 matches 7 bases. J gave up 7 bases and V 0 bases, and 14 bases lay outside the gene matches. The CDR3 has 17 residues. From germline, CDR1 is LGHNA and CDR2 YSLEER.

This chain connects TRBV29-1 to TRBJ2-1; possible D gene TRBD1, 6 bases. There are 13 residues in the CDR3. Looked up from germline, CDR1 is SQVTM and CDR2 is ANQGSEA. Trimming took 7 bases from V and 5 from J, leaving 15 bases between them. The CDR3 DNA follows: TGCAGCGGCTGGAGGACAGAAAACAATGAGCAGTTCTTC. As protein: CSGWRTENNEQFF.

This chain uses TRBV19 with TRBJ1-5; D is unresolved. Germline-derived CDR1 and CDR2 are LNHDA and SQIVND (reference sequence). Trimming removed 3 bases at V and 4 bases at J, with 7 bases between. The CDR3 has 13 amino acids. CDR3 in amino acids: CASSMMGNQPQHF. The CDR3 DNA reads TGTGCCAGTAGTATGATGGGGAATCAGCCCCAGCATTTT. Based on the CDR3 plus reference TRBV19 and TRBJ1-5, the full variable domain is DGGITQSPKYLFRKEGQNVTLSCEQNLNHDAMYWYRQDPGQGLRLIYYSQIVNDFQKGDIAEGYSVSREKKESFPLTVTSAQKNPTAFYLCASSMMGNQPQHFGDGTRLSIL.

The V and J genes are TRBV7-9 and TRBJ2-5, with D perhaps matching TRBD1 (6 bases). Germline values: CDR1 SEHNR, CDR2 FQNEAQ (reference sequence). This CDR3 is built from 17 residues. V lost 3 bases to trimming and J lost 1 base, with 18 bases between them. The CDR3 bases are TGTGCCAGCAGCTTGGGCTCCGGGACACGAAGCCAAGAGACCCAGTACTTC. Amino acid sequence: CASSLGSGTRSQETQYF.

This clone has only one observation. CDR3 amino acids: CASSVATGAPYEQYF. The DNA of the CDR3 is TGTGCCAGCAGCGTAGCTACGGGAGCCCCCTACGAGCAGTACTTC. The chain employs TRBV9 and TRBJ2-7; D perhaps matches TRBD2 (6 bases). The CDR3 length is 15 residues. The germline V gene encodes CDR1 SGDLS and CDR2 YYNGEE. Trimming took off 0 bases at V and 2 bases at J, with 12 bases between the two ends.

J is TRBJ2-3 and V is TRBV7-9; D possibly corresponds to TRBD1 (6 bases). The CDR3 is 14 amino acids. V lost 6 bases and J 0 bases, leaving 10 bases between the germline ends. Germline CDR1 is SEHNR and CDR2 is FQNEAQ (reference sequence). CDR3: CASSETGSTDTQYF. CDR3 DNA: TGTGCCAGCAGTGAGACAGGAAGCACAGATACGCAGTATTTT.

The V gene is TRBV4-1, the J gene TRBJ2-1; 8 bases map to TRBD2. The CDR3 is 17 amino acids. V was pared by 5 bases and J by 2 bases, with 11 bases of the junction left unmatched. Germline V lookup: CDR1 MGHRA, CDR2 YSYEKL. The CDR3 DNA follows: TGCGCCAGCAGCTCTAGACACACGGGGGGGCCCTACAATGAGCAGTTCTTC. This encodes CASSSRHTGGPYNEQFF.

V and J are TRBV4-1 and TRBJ2-5, with 10 positions matching TRBD1. Germline V gives CDR1 MGHRA, CDR2 YSYEKL. The CDR3 extends over 16 amino acids. The junction had 10 bases not matched to a gene; V was cut back by 4 bases and J by 5 bases. Written as DNA, the CDR3 is TGCGCCAGCAGCCCGGGGCCGGGACAGGGGAAGGAGACCCAGTACTTC. Protein: CASSPGPGQGKETQYF.

The chain is built from TRBV28 and TRBJ2-1, with TRBD1 as a possible D gene (5 bases). Trimming cost V 8 bases and J 6 bases, with 14 bases left between them. CDR3 length: 13 residues. Germline assignment: CDR1 MDHEN and CDR2 SYDVKM. CDR3 nucleotide sequence: TGTGCCAGCTCGACAGCTATCTTCAATGAGCAGTTCTTC. Residues: CASSTAIFNEQFF.

The chain links TRBV5-1 to TRBJ1-1; TRBD1 is a possible D gene (5 bases). CDR1 is SGHRS and CDR2 is YFSETQ in the germline V gene. This CDR3 spans 13 amino acids. V was trimmed by 4 bases and J by 7 bases, leaving 14 bases between them. The CDR3 bases are TGCGCCAGCAGCCGGACGACAGCGAGTGAAGCTTTCTTT. It codes for CASSRTTASEAFF.

The chain carries TRBV7-9 and TRBJ1-2, with D uncertain. CDR1 SEHNR and CDR2 FQNEAQ come from the germline V gene (reference sequence). The CDR3 runs to 15 residues. Trimming removed 5 bases from V and 8 bases from J, with 21 bases in between. The CDR3 region has the DNA TGTGCCAGCAGCCGACTCTCAGGACCGCCTTCAGGCTACACCTTC. Translating gives CASSRLSGPPSGYTF.

The chain couples TRBV18 to TRBJ1-1, with 7 bases lining up with TRBD1. Losses at the gene ends were 5 bases for V and 8 bases for J; bases not matched to a gene: 5. This CDR3 comprises 12 residues. Germline CDR1 KGHSH, CDR2 LQKENI. The CDR3 DNA follows: TGTGCCAGCTCAAGGGACAGATCAGAAGCTTTCTTT. Translation gives CASSRDRSEAFF.

J is TRBJ2-3 and V is TRBV9, with D possibly TRBD2 on 6 matching bases. Germline V CDR1 and CDR2: SGDLS, YYNGEE. This CDR3 has 17 residues. V dropped 4 bases and J dropped 1 base, with 19 bases sitting between them. Here the CDR3 reads CASSPVWGVGGTDTQYF. Here the CDR3 DNA reads TGTGCCAGCAGCCCCGTTTGGGGGGTGGGTGGCACAGATACGCAGTATTTT. Full variable domain (rest looked up from reference TRBV9 and TRBJ2-3): DSGVTQTPKHLITATGQRVTLRCSPRSGDLSVYWYQQSLDQGLQFLIQYYNGEERAKGNILERFSAQQFPDLHSELNLSSLELGDSALYFCASSPVWGVGGTDTQYFGPGTRLTVL.

The chain combines TRBV2 with TRBJ2-7, with D possibly being TRBD1 or TRBD2 (5 bases each). V lost 0 bases to trimming and J lost 3 bases, with 15 bases between them. The V gene's germline CDR1 is SNHLY and CDR2 FYNNEI. The CDR3 runs 16 residues. The CDR3 is CASSEAVPGPVYEQYF. The CDR3 bases are TGTGCCAGCAGTGAAGCGGTCCCGGGACCGGTCTACGAGCAGTACTTC.

The chain combines TRBV28 with TRBJ2-7, with 8 nucleotides matching TRBD1. Losses at the gene ends were 6 bases for V and 2 bases for J; bases not matched to a gene: 0. The CDR3 is 12 residues long. Germline lookup yields CDR1 MDHEN and CDR2 SYDVKM. In DNA form, the CDR3 reads TGTGCCAGCAGGACAGGGGCCTACGAGCAGTACTTC. This sequence encodes CASRTGAYEQYF.

This clone has just a few counts. The V and J genes are TRBV27 and TRBJ1-5, with 8 bases that match TRBD1. V gave up 6 bases and J gave up 7 bases; unmatched junction bases: 8. Germline CDR1 MNHEY, CDR2 SMNVEV (reference sequence). The CDR3 is 14 amino acids. The CDR3 is CASRQGAEGQPQHF. The CDR3 nucleotides are TGTGCCAGCAGGCAGGGGGCGGAGGGGCAGCCCCAGCATTTT.

This chain links TRBV7-8 with TRBJ1-5; tentative D call: TRBD1 (6 bases). This CDR3 region has 17 residues. Trimming took off 1 base at V and 0 bases at J, with 13 bases between the two ends. CDR1 SGHVS and CDR2 FQNEAQ come from the germline V gene. The CDR3 loop reads CASSLGSGAYSNQPQHF. The CDR3 DNA is TGTGCCAGCAGCTTAGGTTCAGGGGCCTATAGCAATCAGCCCCAGCATTTT.

This sequence joins TRBV7-9 and TRBJ1-1, with TRBD1 as a possible D gene (5 bases). Deletions cut 2 bases from V and 4 bases from J, with 11 bases between. Germline V gives CDR1 SEHNR, CDR2 FQNEAQ (reference sequence). This CDR3 spans 14 amino acids. The CDR3, as DNA: TGTGCCAGCAGCTTACGGGGGTCAGGCACTGAAGCTTTCTTT. The encoded protein is CASSLRGSGTEAFF.

The chain joins TRBV2 to TRBJ2-7, with D hard to call. This CDR3 region has 10 residues. The germline gives CDR1 SNHLY, CDR2 FYNNEI. V lost 4 bases and J 6 bases, leaving 4 bases between the germline ends. The CDR3 bases are TGTGCCAGCAGTGCGCGCGAGCAGTACTTC. Its translation is CASSAREQYF.

The chain uses TRBV7-2 and TRBJ2-2, with 9 bases that match TRBD1. Per the germline V gene, CDR1 is SGHTA and CDR2 is FQGNSA. This CDR3 contains 17 residues. V was pared by 0 bases and J by 7 bases, with 9 bases of the junction left unmatched. CDR3 DNA: TGTGCCAGCAGCTTAGCCCCCGGGACAGGGAAGGTCGGGGAGCTGTTTTTT. Amino acids: CASSLAPGTGKVGELFF.

The chain's CDR3 is CASSGQIQETQYF. The CDR3 nucleotides read TGTGCCAGTAGCGGACAGATCCAAGAGACCCAGTACTTC. The chain employs TRBV19 and TRBJ2-5; tentative D call: TRBD1 (6 bases). This CDR3 is built from 13 residues. CDR1 and CDR2 from the germline V gene are LNHDA and SQIVND (reference sequence). V was clipped by 6 bases and J by 1 base, with 9 bases between them.

V and J are TRBV7-3 and TRBJ1-1; D uncertain. The V gene lost 5 bases and the J gene lost 1 base, with 14 bases spanning the gap. The CDR3 is 15 amino acids. The germline CDR1 and CDR2 sequences are SGHTA and FQGTGA. The CDR3 DNA reads TGTGCCAGCAGCGCTGTAGGGTCCCCGAACACTGAAGCTTTCTTT. The encoded protein is CASSAVGSPNTEAFF.

This chain joins TRBV28 and TRBJ2-7; 12 bases map to TRBD2. The V and J ends lost 6 bases and 7 bases, in that order; junction bases with no gene match: 7. CDR1 is MDHEN, CDR2 SYDVKM, per germline. The CDR3 consists of 14 residues. The CDR3 sequence is CASRLLAGGGEQYF. CDR3 in DNA: TGTGCCAGCAGACTACTAGCGGGAGGTGGTGAGCAGTACTTC.

Turning to this clone: An end of the junction differs from the germline gene, which may be a read error. This chain connects TRBV19 to TRBJ1-5; D is unclear. Germline CDR1 and CDR2: LNHDA and SQIVND (reference sequence). The CDR3 runs 13 residues. DNA of the CDR3: TGTGCCAGTAGCGTAAGGAGCAGTCAGCCCCAGCATTTT. As protein: CASSVRSSQPQHF.